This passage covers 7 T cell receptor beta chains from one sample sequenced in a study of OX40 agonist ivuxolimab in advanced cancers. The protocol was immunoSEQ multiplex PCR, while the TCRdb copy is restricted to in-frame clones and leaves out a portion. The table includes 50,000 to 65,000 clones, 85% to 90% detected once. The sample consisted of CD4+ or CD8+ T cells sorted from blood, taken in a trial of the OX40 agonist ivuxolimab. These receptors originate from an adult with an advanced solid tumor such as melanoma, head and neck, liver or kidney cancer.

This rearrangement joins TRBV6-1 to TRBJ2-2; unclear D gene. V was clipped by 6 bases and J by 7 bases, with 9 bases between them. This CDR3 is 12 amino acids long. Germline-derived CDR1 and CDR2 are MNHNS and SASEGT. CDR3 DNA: TGTGCCAGCAGCCCCAGGTACGGGGAGCTGTTTTTT. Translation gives CASSPRYGELFF.

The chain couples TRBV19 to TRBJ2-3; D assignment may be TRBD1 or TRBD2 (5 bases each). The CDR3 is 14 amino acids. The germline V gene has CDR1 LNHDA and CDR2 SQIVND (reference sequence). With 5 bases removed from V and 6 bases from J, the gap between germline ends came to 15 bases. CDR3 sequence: CASSWDDLGDTQYF. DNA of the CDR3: TGTGCCAGTAGTTGGGACGACTTGGGTGATACGCAGTATTTT.

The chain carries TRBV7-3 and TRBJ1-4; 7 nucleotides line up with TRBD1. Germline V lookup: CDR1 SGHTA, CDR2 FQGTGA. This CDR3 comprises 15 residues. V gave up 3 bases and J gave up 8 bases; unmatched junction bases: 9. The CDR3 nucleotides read TGTGCCAGCAGCTTTGACAGGGAGGGTTGGGAAAAACTGTTTTTT. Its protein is CASSFDREGWEKLFF.

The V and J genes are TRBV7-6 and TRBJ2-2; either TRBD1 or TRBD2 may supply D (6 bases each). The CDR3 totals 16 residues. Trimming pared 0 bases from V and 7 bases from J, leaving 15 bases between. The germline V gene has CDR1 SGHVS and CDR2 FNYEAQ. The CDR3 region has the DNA TGTGCCAGCAGCTTAGCTCCCCGGGGGCAAGGCGGGGAGCTGTTTTTT. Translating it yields CASSLAPRGQGGELFF. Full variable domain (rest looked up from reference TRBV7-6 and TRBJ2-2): GAGVSQSPRYKVTKRGQDVALRCDPISGHVSLYWYRQALGQGPEFLTYFNYEAQQDKSGLPNDRFSAERPEGSISTLTIQRTEQRDSAMYRCASSLAPRGQGGELFFGEGSRLTVL.

The CDR3 loop reads CASSRRGGDNEQFF. The CDR3 coding sequence is TGCGCCAGCAGCCGCCGGGGGGGAGACAATGAGCAGTTCTTC. The chain carries TRBV5-1 and TRBJ2-1, with 8 nucleotides matching TRBD2. This CDR3 has 14 residues. Germline V gene lookup returns CDR1 SGHRS and CDR2 YFSETQ. J gave up 5 bases and V 4 bases, and 5 bases lay outside the gene matches.

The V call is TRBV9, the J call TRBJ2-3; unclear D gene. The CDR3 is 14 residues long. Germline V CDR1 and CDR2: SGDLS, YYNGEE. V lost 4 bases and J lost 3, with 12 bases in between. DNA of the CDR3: TGTGCCAGCAGCCCCCTAACTGGGACAGATACGCAGTATTTT. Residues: CASSPLTGTDTQYF.

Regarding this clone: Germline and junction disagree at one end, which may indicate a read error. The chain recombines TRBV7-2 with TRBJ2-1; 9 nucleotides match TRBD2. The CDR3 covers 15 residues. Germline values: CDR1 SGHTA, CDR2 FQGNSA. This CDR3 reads CASSLAGPSYNEQFF. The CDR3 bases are TGTGCCAGCAGCCTAGCGGGACCCTCCTACAATGAGCAGTTCTTC.